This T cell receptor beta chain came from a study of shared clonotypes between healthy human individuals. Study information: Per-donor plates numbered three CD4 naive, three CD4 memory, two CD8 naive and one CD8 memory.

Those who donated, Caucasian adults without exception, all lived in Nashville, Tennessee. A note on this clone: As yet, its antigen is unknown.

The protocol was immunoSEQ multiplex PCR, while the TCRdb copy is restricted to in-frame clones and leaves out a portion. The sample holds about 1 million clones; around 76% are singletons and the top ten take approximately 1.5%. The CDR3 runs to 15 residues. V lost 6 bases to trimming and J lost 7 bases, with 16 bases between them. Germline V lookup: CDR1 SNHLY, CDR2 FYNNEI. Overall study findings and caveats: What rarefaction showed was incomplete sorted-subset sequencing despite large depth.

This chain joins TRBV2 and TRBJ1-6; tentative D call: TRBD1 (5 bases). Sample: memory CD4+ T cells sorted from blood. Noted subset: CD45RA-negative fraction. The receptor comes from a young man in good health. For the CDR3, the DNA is TGTGCCAGCAGGGGCAGTACCGGGGCGAATTCACCCCTCCACTTT. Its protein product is CASRGSTGANSPLHF.